Following are 5 T cell receptor beta chains from one sample sequenced in a study of vaccination and CD4 T cells after COVID-19. No antigen has been identified for these receptors. Treatment defined: roughly 10-day PBMC culture with coronavirus spike peptide pools or control peptides (ViraFEST assay). The Oncomine TCR Beta short-read assay generated sequence data from the DNA of cultured CD4+ T cells. TCRdb fed the PCR reads into MiXCR, producing one record per CDR3 protein. The data show some 11,000 distinct CDR3 sequences, over 60% seen once. The specimen comprised CD4+ T cells from blood, cultured in vitro, sampled before SARS-CoV-2 vaccination. The receptors were gathered from a human donor who had recovered from COVID-19.

The chain has TRBV2 and TRBJ1-2, with 8 bases lining up with TRBD1. J gave up 8 bases and V 9 bases, and 11 bases lay outside the gene matches. The CDR3 runs 13 residues. Germline V gene lookup returns CDR1 SNHLY and CDR2 FYNNEI. The CDR3 nucleotides read TGTGCCAGAGCGACAGGGGCAGCGGGAGGCTACACCTTC. This sequence encodes CARATGAAGGYTF. Looking up the rest from reference TRBV2 and TRBJ1-2 gives the full variable domain: EPEVTQTPSHQVTQMGQEVILRCVPISNHLYFYWYRQILGQKVEFLVSFYNNEISEKSEIFDDQFSVERPDGSNFTLKIRSTKLEDSAMYFCARATGAAGGYTFGSGTRLTVV.

CDR3 nucleotide sequence: TGTGCCAGTGAAGAAGAGACCCAGTACTTC. Translated, it gives CASEEETQYF. This chain uses TRBV2 with TRBJ2-5; D gene unclear. V lost 9 bases to trimming and J lost 3 bases, with 5 bases between them. CDR3 length equals 10 residues. Germline CDR1 and CDR2: SNHLY and FYNNEI. The full variable domain, completed using reference TRBV2 and TRBJ2-5, is EPEVTQTPSHQVTQMGQEVILRCVPISNHLYFYWYRQILGQKVEFLVSFYNNEISEKSEIFDDQFSVERPDGSNFTLKIRSTKLEDSAMYFCASEEETQYFGPGTRLLVL.

This clonotype was observed a few times. J is TRBJ1-4 and V is TRBV20-1, with 7 bases identical to TRBD1. CDR1 and CDR2 from the germline V gene are DFQATT and SNEGSKA (reference sequence). The CDR3 sequence is 12 residues long. The V segment lost 5 bases and the J segment 5 bases; nucleotides outside the gene matches: 2. The CDR3 here is CSASTGNEKLFF. CDR3 sequence (DNA): TGCAGTGCTTCGACAGGGAATGAAAAACTGTTTTTT.

The chain carries TRBV28 and TRBJ2-1; 16 positions match TRBD2. This CDR3 has 17 residues. Germline V CDR1 and CDR2: MDHEN, SYDVKM. With V trimmed by 5 bases and J by 3 bases, 4 bases remained unmatched. Here the CDR3 DNA reads TGTGCCAGCAGTCTGGGACTAGCGGGAGGGTTCTACAATGAGCAGTTCTTC. Protein product: CASSLGLAGGFYNEQFF.

The chain links TRBV20-1 to TRBJ2-1, with D possibly TRBD2 on 6 matching bases. The CDR3 extends over 14 amino acids. V gave up 6 bases and J gave up 3 bases, with 15 bases separating them. Germline V lookup: CDR1 DFQATT, CDR2 SNEGSKA (reference sequence). The CDR3 DNA is TGCAGTGCCGCCAGACTAGTGCACTACAATGAGCAGTTCTTC. Its protein is CSAARLVHYNEQFF.